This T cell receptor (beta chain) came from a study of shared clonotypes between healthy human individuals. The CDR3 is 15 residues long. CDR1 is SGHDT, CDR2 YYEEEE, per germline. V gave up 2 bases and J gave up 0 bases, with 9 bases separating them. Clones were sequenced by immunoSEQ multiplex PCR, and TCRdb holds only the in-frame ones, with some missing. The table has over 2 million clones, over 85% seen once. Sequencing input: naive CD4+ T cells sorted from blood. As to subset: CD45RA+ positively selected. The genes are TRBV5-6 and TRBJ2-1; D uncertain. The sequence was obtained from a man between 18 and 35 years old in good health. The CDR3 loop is CASSLASFSYNEQFF. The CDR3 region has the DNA TGTGCCAGCAGCTTAGCGAGTTTCTCCTACAATGAGCAGTTCTTC.